This T cell receptor beta chain was documented in a study of shared T cell receptors in the human thymus. The data were produced by immunoSEQ multiplex PCR, yet TCRdb's version contains in-frame clones alone and is incomplete. The table shows around 730,000 clones, with 80% to 90% occurring only once. The CDR3 has 15 amino acids. The germline CDR1 and CDR2 sequences are MNHNS and SASEGT. The V end lost 7 bases, the J end lost 4 bases, and 19 bases lay between the germline ends. These records were also assigned to another study, of human thymus T cells. Per that study: Finnish infants who were healthy and having corrective surgery for congenital heart defects made up the donors. Corrective cardiac surgery supplied the resected thymus tissue. Among unrelated individuals, related research reported thymic repertoires that overlapped highly.

The chain links TRBV6-1 to TRBJ1-1; tentatively, D is TRBD1 (5 bases). This TCR was recovered from a girl under two years old with a congenital heart defect. The sample comprised thymocytes. The CDR3 region is CASTNNKGSGTEAFF. The CDR3 DNA sequence: TGTGCCAGCACAAACAACAAGGGGTCTGGCACTGAAGCTTTCTTT.